The 4 T cell receptor beta chains given below trace back to one sample, sequenced in a study of Ad26.COV2.S vaccination and SARS-CoV-2 variants. Produced via immunoSEQ multiplex PCR; TCRdb's table is partial and in-frame only. This table holds some 340,000 clones, about 86% found once. Described treatment: roughly 19 received Ad26.COV2.S at low or high dose, single or two shots; 5 received placebo; per-sample allocation not given. Day 63 after the first injection of vaccine or placebo was the sampling time. The material sequenced was peripheral blood, taken in a trial of Ad26.COV2.S vaccine versus placebo. The receptors here all came from a person aged 18 to 59 who received the Ad26.COV2.S COVID-19 vaccine or a placebo.

The rearrangement links TRBV9 to TRBJ2-3; the D call may be TRBD1 or TRBD2 (5 bases each). The germline CDR1 and CDR2 sequences are SGDLS and YYNGEE. V lost 3 bases, J lost 0 bases, and 5 bases lay in between. The length of the CDR3 is 13 residues. CDR3 residues: CASSGDSTDTQYF. DNA of the CDR3: TGTGCCAGCAGCGGGGACAGCACAGATACGCAGTATTTT.

The chain recombines TRBV4-3 with TRBJ2-7, with D perhaps TRBD2 (6 bases). Germline CDR1 reads LGHNA; CDR2 reads YSLEER. The ends were cut back, 2 bases at V and 4 bases at J, with 24 bases in the middle. The CDR3 runs to 18 residues. CDR3 DNA sequence: TGCGCCAGCAGCCAAAAGATCGGAGGGCGAACGGGTCTTTACGAGCAGTACTTC. It codes for CASSQKIGGRTGLYEQYF.

The V gene is TRBV30, the J gene TRBJ1-4; the D is unclear. The germline CDR1 and CDR2 sequences are GTSNPN and SVGIG (reference sequence). The germline V and J ends were trimmed by 7 bases and 3 bases, with 15 bases remaining between them. The CDR3 spans 14 residues. CDR3 loop: CASQTGPSNEKLFF. The DNA of the CDR3 is TGTGCCTCGCAAACCGGGCCATCTAATGAAAAACTGTTTTTT.

This rearrangement joins TRBV4-2 to TRBJ1-4; D gene uncertain. Germline loops: CDR1 LGHNA, CDR2 YNFKEQ. Deletions cut 5 bases from V and 8 bases from J, with 9 bases between. This CDR3 comprises 12 residues. The CDR3: CASSSYWEKLFF. The CDR3 DNA reads as TGTGCCAGCAGCTCTTACTGGGAAAAACTGTTTTTT.